This is a list of T cell receptor beta chains from one sample in a study of T-cell reconstitution after alpha-beta-depleted transplantation in children. Using its own MiXCR run on the PCR reads, TCRdb lists one record per CDR3 protein. The sample comprises some 530,000 distinct CDR3 sequences, around 12% of which are singletons, and roughly 5.4% rests with the top ten. The sequenced sample was PBMCs from the stem cell graft donor, obtained from the stem cell graft. These receptors were collected from a human donor who donated a stem cell graft to a child with combined immunodeficiency. CDR3s include the opening cysteine and the closing phenylalanine or tryptophan. Fields, in order: V gene, CDR3 length, J gene, clone size, CDR3 protein. Size tells how often a clone was seen (once, few, many) or the class of an expanded clone, and some rows leave it out.

>TRBV7-2|15|TRBJ2-7|-
CASSGTGTGIYEQYF
>TRBV12-3/TRBV12-4|17|TRBJ2-6|few
CASSLGQGAAGANVLTF
>TRBV20-1|17|TRBJ2-3|-
CSASSEERAAHSDTQYF
>TRBV7-9|12|TRBJ1-1|many
CASRRDRGAAFF
>TRBV28|15|TRBJ2-3|-
CASSFGTGGTDTQYF
>TRBV7-2|14|TRBJ2-3|many
CASSPREGQDTQYF
>TRBV6-2/TRBV6-3|17|TRBJ1-1|few
CASTQSPDSYFDSYAFF
>TRBV18|16|TRBJ2-3|-
CASSPPFGGPTDTQYF
>TRBV7-2|17|TRBJ1-3|few
CASSLVSVRISGNTIYF
>TRBV6-2/TRBV6-3|17|TRBJ1-5|-
CASSLRVGPYTNQPQHF
>TRBV20-1|15|TRBJ2-3|many
CSARDRAGAPDTQYF
>TRBV28|18|TRBJ2-1|many
CASSFPSSGGAKYNEQFF
>TRBV12-3/TRBV12-4|16|TRBJ1-5|few
CASSPPGLGESQPQHF
>TRBV20-1|13|TRBJ2-3|many
CSFWYNAGDTQYF
>TRBV12-3/TRBV12-4|14|TRBJ2-5|few
CASANGGGHETQYF
>TRBV7-6|12|TRBJ2-5|-
CASSWDRETQYF
>TRBV5-1|13|TRBJ2-5|many
CASSTTGKETQYF
>TRBV3-1|14|TRBJ2-5|few
CASSQDPWKETQYF
>TRBV5-5|13|TRBJ2-4|-
CASSLSRETDQYF
>TRBV5-1|14|TRBJ2-7|-
CASATGTGSYEQYF
>TRBV30|15|TRBJ2-7|few
CAWSPPGQGAYEQYF
>TRBV30|15|TRBJ2-1|-
CAWSRGLAGGNEQFF
>TRBV5-1|16|TRBJ2-3|few
CASSSTGGVSTDTQYF
>TRBV3-1|17|TRBJ1-4|many
CASSQGFTGTGLEKLFF
>TRBV6-1|15|TRBJ2-1|-
CASSRGHRKGNEQFF
>TRBV27|14|TRBJ2-3|few
CASTPRRGTDTQYF
>TRBV2|15|TRBJ2-5|-
CASSSRTGRQETQYF
>TRBV4-3|13|TRBJ2-1|few
CASSQGQQGTFFF
>TRBV4-3|17|TRBJ2-6|-
CASSQVVRISGANVLTF
>TRBV28|15|TRBJ2-1|-
CASSLRHDLYNEQFF
>TRBV6-6|13|TRBJ2-7|-
CASSYVTSYEQYF
>TRBV5-1|16|TRBJ2-7|few
CASSQQAGQVSYEQYF
>TRBV12-3/TRBV12-4|12|TRBJ2-3|many
CASGHSPDTQYF
>TRBV20-1|11|TRBJ2-1|many
CSSASYNEQFF
>TRBV2|14|TRBJ2-3|many
CASLYEFSTDTQYF
>TRBV12-3/TRBV12-4|14|TRBJ1-6|few
CASSLVGGDSPLHF
>TRBV7-3|13|TRBJ1-2|-
CASSQQGVDGYTF
>TRBV12-3/TRBV12-4|16|TRBJ1-5|-
CASSLGLVMGNQPQHF
>TRBV12-3/TRBV12-4|11|TRBJ2-7|many
CASSLGGEQYF
>TRBV20-1|18|TRBJ2-5|few
CSARDFRGGGRFGETQYF
>TRBV7-9|11|TRBJ1-1|-
CASSQGGEAFF
>TRBV3-1|18|TRBJ2-3|-
CASSQVLAGGEFTDTQYF
>TRBV10-3|16|TRBJ2-2|few
CAISDLSRGDTGELFF
>TRBV5-1|15|TRBJ2-1|once
CASSWTGPSLNEQFF
>TRBV11-2|19|TRBJ2-3|-
CASSLMSGRPLSSTDTQYF
>TRBV9|13|TRBJ1-4|-
CASAGDANEKLFF
>TRBV2|16|TRBJ2-1|-
CASSEGRGPTYNEQFF
>TRBV7-2|16|TRBJ2-1|-
CASSPSRRSSYNEQFF
>TRBV29-1|14|TRBJ2-2|many
CSVVRDRDTGELFF
>TRBV5-1|16|TRBJ2-7|few
CASSASNRVGGYEQYF
>TRBV30|11|TRBJ2-1|few
CAWGEGVEQFF
>TRBV4-3|15|TRBJ1-6|few
CASSQDPGSGLPLHF
>TRBV6-5|14|TRBJ1-1|many
CASSYRQRWTEAFF
>TRBV12-3/TRBV12-4|15|TRBJ2-3|-
CASSFGGGGADTQYF